The 6 T cell receptor delta chains presented below share a single source sample, sequenced in a study of γδ T cells in repeated Plasmodium falciparum infection. TCRdb reapplied CATT to the multiplex PCR reads. The profile covers tens of thousands of delta-chain clones, with approximately 1.5% appearing a single time and over 7.5% taken by the ten largest. Vgamma9/Vdelta2+ and Vdelta2-negative gammadelta T cells were flow-sorted from PBMC for bulk sequencing. The source material was gamma-delta T cells from blood. The receptors shown here come from a pool of human donors (malaria-infected and uninfected, not separated).

There are many counts of this clone. TCRdb shows a much larger clone's protein in place of this DNA's translation, and the two differ at residue 11, likely through a read error; the protein shown is translated from the DNA. V gene TRDV3 combines with J gene TRDJ1, with 10 bases lining up with TRDD3. The germline CDR1 and CDR2 sequences are TVYSNPD and GDNSRS (reference sequence). The J segment lost 2 bases and the V segment lost 4 bases, leaving 13 bases of the junction unmatched. This CDR3 has 16 amino acids. The CDR3 here is CASHPVLGDTTDKLIF. DNA for the CDR3: TGTGCCTCCCATCCTGTGTTGGGGGATACTACCGATAAACTCATCTTT.

In its sample, this clone was seen many times. This chain uses TRDV2 with TRDJ1; 9 nucleotides line up with TRDD3. After removal of 3 bases from V and 2 bases from J, the junction contained 18 bases not matched to a gene. CDR1 GEAIGNYY and CDR2 EKD come from the germline V gene. This CDR3 spans 19 amino acids. CDR3 bases: TGTGCCTGTGACCCCCTGGAGTGGGGGATAGAGGGTCGGACCGATAAACTCATCTTT. Translated: CACDPLEWGIEGRTDKLIF.

Details on this clone: This DNA's translation and the protein TCRdb lists, from a much larger clone, do not match at residue 12, likely due to a read error; the protein shown is translated from the DNA. The J gene is TRDJ3, the V gene TRDV2; 7 bases agree with TRDD3. TCRdb gives no J gene; it was assigned here by matching the DNA to germline. With V trimmed by 1 base and J by 2 bases, 16 bases remained unmatched. Germline values: CDR1 GEAIGNYY, CDR2 EKD. There are 21 residues in the CDR3. CDR3: CACDTALLIGGHAWDTRQMFF. In nucleotides, the CDR3 is TGTGCCTGTGACACGGCCCTGTTGATTGGGGGACACGCCTGGGACACCCGACAGATGTTTTTC.

Turning to this clone: A much larger clone differs from this one at a single base, so this may be a read error. At the DNA level, this CDR3 is encoded by other sequences in the same sample as well. V and J are TRDV1 and TRDJ1; 7 bases match TRDD3. Assignment of the J gene here rests on matching the DNA to germline, because TCRdb gives none. Germline loops: CDR1 TSWWSYY, CDR2 QGS. This CDR3 is built from 22 residues. In DNA, the CDR3 is TGTGCCCTTGGGGACTCCGCCACTTCCCACCTAAATACTGGGGAGGTGGACGATAGACTCATCTTT. Its translation: CALGDSATSHLNTGEVDDRLIF.

By share of the sample, this clone is medium-sized. The same CDR3 is also encoded by other DNA sequences in this sample. V usage is TRDV1 and J usage is TRDJ1; D may match TRDD2 or TRDD3 (8 bases each). Germline CDR1 is TSWWSYY and CDR2 is QGS. The CDR3 consists of 25 residues. V was shortened by 1 base and J by 0 bases, with 39 bases between the two germline ends. The CDR3 reads CALGEPTFLISFNDGGFRYTDKLIF. CDR3 nucleotide sequence: TGTGCTCTTGGGGAACCAACCTTCCTAATCTCTTTTAATGATGGGGGATTCCGGTACACCGATAAACTCATCTTT.

This clone was seen ten or more times. A far more abundant clone sits one base away, making this likely a read error. Other nucleotide sequences in the sample specify the same CDR3. V gene TRDV2 combines with J gene TRDJ1; possibly TRDD2 for D (5 bases). TCRdb leaves out the J gene; it was filled in here by matching the DNA to germline. Trimming cost V 3 bases and J 0 bases, with 10 bases left between them. The V gene's germline CDR1 is GEAIGNYY and CDR2 EKD. This CDR3 has 14 amino acids. The CDR3 DNA reads TGTGCCTGTGACTCCCTACTTAACACCGATAAACTCATCTTT. Amino acid sequence: CACDSLLNTDKLIF.